A selection of T cell receptor beta chains follows, all from one sample in a study of T cell repertoires in cytomegalovirus infection. TCRdb ran MiXCR on the reads and lists one entry per CDR3 protein. Seen here are a few hundred thousand distinct CDR3 sequences, 26% observed once, and the top ten hold less than 15%. Specimen: PBMCs. These receptors were collected from a human donor in good health (CMV status not recorded). Some clones in this sample may be carry-over from other donors' samples. Both conserved end residues are part of each CDR3. The order of the fields is J gene, V gene, clone size, D gene, CDR3 DNA, CDR3 protein. D genes are given only for firm matches. The listing skips clone size in some rows; elsewhere it reads once, few, many or a size class.

J: TRBJ1-2
V: TRBV29-1
size: NA
D: NA
DNA: TGCAGCGTCCGTGCCGCGGGGTGGGACACCTTC
CDR3: CSVRAAGWDTF

J: TRBJ2-1
V: TRBV7-2
size: many
D: NA
DNA: TGTGCCAGCAGCTCTAGACGGGGTTTGGGGGAGCAGTTCTTC
CDR3: CASSSRRGLGEQFF

J: TRBJ2-3
V: TRBV19
size: NA
D: NA
DNA: TGTGCCAGTAGGGGTAGAGGGGCAGATACGCAGTATTTT
CDR3: CASRGRGADTQYF

J: TRBJ2-1
V: TRBV7-2
size: many
D: TRBD2
DNA: TGTGCCAGCAGCATACCCGGGGGGGCGTCTAATGAGCAGTTCTTC
CDR3: CASSIPGGASNEQFF

J: TRBJ1-1
V: TRBV12-3/TRBV12-4
size: NA
D: NA
DNA: TGTGCCAGCAGCCTAAGTCGTCGTGAAGCTTTCTTT
CDR3: CASSLSRREAFF

J: TRBJ2-1
V: TRBV7-2
size: few
D: NA
DNA: TGTGCCAGCAGCTTAGTCCCGAGCTCCTACAATGAGCAGTTCTTC
CDR3: CASSLVPSSYNEQFF

J: TRBJ1-1
V: TRBV6-2/TRBV6-3
size: many
D: NA
DNA: TGTGCCAGCAGTTACTCGCCAGGGTCCGACACTGAAGCTTTCTTT
CDR3: CASSYSPGSDTEAFF

J: TRBJ2-1
V: TRBV6-2/TRBV6-3
size: NA
D: TRBD2
DNA: TGTGCCAGCAGTCACGGCGGGAGGGCCGTTGATGAGCAGTTCTTC
CDR3: CASSHGGRAVDEQFF

J: TRBJ2-3
V: TRBV28
size: few
D: TRBD2
DNA: TGTGCCAGCAGTCCACCGTTTGCGGGAGTAAGCACAGATACGCAGTATTTT
CDR3: CASSPPFAGVSTDTQYF

J: TRBJ1-5
V: TRBV2
size: few
D: TRBD1
DNA: TGTGCCAGCAGTGGAATGGCAGGGGGCATTGGAAATCAGCCCCAGCATTTT
CDR3: CASSGMAGGIGNQPQHF

J: TRBJ2-2
V: TRBV27
size: NA
D: NA
DNA: TGTGCCAGCAGTTTTGCGCAGACCCACACCGGGGAGCTGTTTTTT
CDR3: CASSFAQTHTGELFF

J: TRBJ2-5
V: TRBV7-2
size: many
D: NA
DNA: TGTGCCAGCAGCTTCGGGCGGGTGCAAGAGACCCAGTACTTC
CDR3: CASSFGRVQETQYF

J: TRBJ1-1
V: TRBV29-1
size: NA
D: TRBD1
DNA: TGCAAGACAGGGGGCGACACTGAAGCTTTCTTT
CDR3: CKTGGDTEAFF

J: TRBJ2-3
V: TRBV27
size: few
D: TRBD2
DNA: TGTGCCAGCAGTTGGGGACTAGCGGAATACACAGATACGCAGTATTTT
CDR3: CASSWGLAEYTDTQYF

J: TRBJ1-2
V: TRBV7-2
size: few
D: TRBD1
DNA: TGTGCCAGCAGCTTAGAGACAGGGCCCTATGGCTACACCTTC
CDR3: CASSLETGPYGYTF

J: TRBJ1-2
V: TRBV6-5
size: NA
D: NA
DNA: TGTGCCAGCAGTCGAAACTACAAGGACTATGGCTACACCTTC
CDR3: CASSRNYKDYGYTF

J: TRBJ2-3
V: TRBV28
size: few
D: TRBD1
DNA: TGTGCCAGCAGTTTGAAGGGACAGGGCCGAGATACGCAGTATTTT
CDR3: CASSLKGQGRDTQYF

J: TRBJ1-1
V: TRBV7-9
size: NA
D: NA
DNA: TGTGCCAGCAGCTTATGGAGGGTTCGTAAGGACACTGAAGCTTTCTTT
CDR3: CASSLWRVRKDTEAFF

J: TRBJ1-2
V: TRBV7-2
size: many
D: NA
DNA: TGTGCCAGCACCGGCCCCGCAGGGACGGGTGGCTACACCTTC
CDR3: CASTGPAGTGGYTF

J: TRBJ2-3
V: TRBV5-4
size: NA
D: TRBD2
DNA: TGTGCCAGCAGCTCCCGAGCGGGAGTGGCAGATACGCAGTATTTT
CDR3: CASSSRAGVADTQYF

J: TRBJ1-6
V: TRBV6-5
size: NA
D: TRBD1
DNA: TGTGCCAGCACCCGGACAGGGCTCAGCTCCTATAATTCACCCCTCCACTTT
CDR3: CASTRTGLSSYNSPLHF

J: TRBJ2-2
V: TRBV12-3/TRBV12-4
size: few
D: TRBD2
DNA: TGTGCCAGCCGTGTGGTAAGCGGGACGAACACCGGGGAGCTGTTTTTT
CDR3: CASRVVSGTNTGELFF

J: TRBJ1-6
V: TRBV7-2
size: NA
D: TRBD1
DNA: TGTGCCAGCCGGGGACAGTTCAATTCACCCCTCCACTTT
CDR3: CASRGQFNSPLHF

J: TRBJ1-4
V: TRBV19
size: few
D: TRBD1
DNA: TGTGCCAGTAGTACCGACAGGGGACGTAATGAAAAACTGTTTTTT
CDR3: CASSTDRGRNEKLFF

J: TRBJ1-1
V: TRBV24-1
size: NA
D: NA
DNA: TGTGCCACCAGAGGGACGGTGAACACTGAAGCTTTCTTT
CDR3: CATRGTVNTEAFF

J: TRBJ1-5
V: TRBV24-1
size: NA
D: NA
DNA: TGTGCCGCCGGGACGGGAAGCAATCAGCCCCAGCATTTT
CDR3: CAAGTGSNQPQHF

J: TRBJ1-5
V: TRBV5-4
size: once
D: NA
DNA: TGTGCCAGCAGCTTGGGCCCAACTGGCAATCAGCCCCAGCATTTT
CDR3: CASSLGPTGNQPQHF

J: TRBJ2-1
V: TRBV7-8
size: NA
D: NA
DNA: TGTGCCAGCAGCCCCCGGACTCTTTCGGGGAATGAGCAGTTCTTC
CDR3: CASSPRTLSGNEQFF

J: TRBJ1-1
V: TRBV18
size: few
D: NA
DNA: TGTGCCAGCTCGGCCAATGGCGGGACTGAAGCTTTCTTT
CDR3: CASSANGGTEAFF

J: TRBJ1-4
V: TRBV7-2
size: few
D: NA
DNA: TGTGCCAGCAGCAGGGTGGTTGGGGAAAAACTGTTTTTT
CDR3: CASSRVVGEKLFF

J: TRBJ2-5
V: TRBV20-1
size: NA
D: NA
DNA: TGCAGTGCTAGAAGACAAGAGACCCAGTACTTC
CDR3: CSARRQETQYF

J: TRBJ2-6
V: TRBV29-1
size: few
D: NA
DNA: TGCAGCGTGTCAGGGGAATCTGGGGCCAACGTCCTGACTTTC
CDR3: CSVSGESGANVLTF

J: TRBJ2-5
V: TRBV6-2/TRBV6-3
size: NA
D: NA
DNA: TGTGCCAGCAGCCCCAGAGGGCTCCAAGAGACCCAGTACTTC
CDR3: CASSPRGLQETQYF

J: TRBJ1-2
V: TRBV7-2
size: many
D: TRBD1
DNA: TGTGCCAGCAGCGGCCGACAGGGAACTAACTATGGCTACACCTTC
CDR3: CASSGRQGTNYGYTF

J: TRBJ2-5
V: TRBV7-3
size: few
D: NA
DNA: TGTGCCAGCAGCTTCGGCAGGGGCGCAAAGACCCAGTACTTC
CDR3: CASSFGRGAKTQYF

J: TRBJ1-1
V: TRBV7-2
size: NA
D: NA
DNA: TGTGCCAGCAGTTTTAGTATCGGATTGAACACTGAAGCTTTCTTT
CDR3: CASSFSIGLNTEAFF

J: TRBJ2-7
V: TRBV28
size: NA
D: NA
DNA: TGTGCCAGCAGTTTCCGGAGCGGAGGAACCTACGAGCAGTACTTC
CDR3: CASSFRSGGTYEQYF

J: TRBJ2-7
V: TRBV4-1
size: NA
D: TRBD2
DNA: TGCGCCAGCAGCCAAGACAGCGCTAGCGGGAGTAGAGAGCAGTACTTC
CDR3: CASSQDSASGSREQYF

J: TRBJ2-1
V: TRBV7-2
size: NA
D: TRBD1
DNA: TGTGCCAGCAGCTTAGAGCAGGGGGACAATGAGCAGTTCTTC
CDR3: CASSLEQGDNEQFF

J: TRBJ2-2
V: TRBV7-2
size: many
D: NA
DNA: TGTGCCAGCAGCTTATTGAGGGGAACCGGGGAGCTGTTTTTT
CDR3: CASSLLRGTGELFF

J: TRBJ2-7
V: TRBV28
size: few
D: NA
DNA: TGTGCCAGCAGACCCCTGAGGTCCTCTTCCTACGAGCAGTACTTC
CDR3: CASRPLRSSSYEQYF

J: TRBJ1-1
V: TRBV5-6
size: many
D: NA
DNA: TGTGCCAGCAGCTTGGGCCGATTCAGGGGTGGAAACACTGAAGCTTTCTTT
CDR3: CASSLGRFRGGNTEAFF

J: TRBJ1-2
V: TRBV6-1
size: few
D: NA
DNA: TGTGCCAGCAGTGAACTCAGGGCAAAGGGCTACACCTTC
CDR3: CASSELRAKGYTF

J: TRBJ2-3
V: TRBV7-6
size: NA
D: NA
DNA: TGTGCCAGCAGCCTCCTGGGTCAGTACACAGATACGCAGTATTTT
CDR3: CASSLLGQYTDTQYF

J: TRBJ2-1
V: TRBV29-1
size: few
D: NA
DNA: TGCAGCGTTCAGCCCGGTCCTGAGCAGTTCTTC
CDR3: CSVQPGPEQFF

J: TRBJ2-1
V: TRBV7-9
size: few
D: TRBD1
DNA: TGTGCCAGCAGTAACCGGGACAGGGGTAACAATGAGCAGTTCTTC
CDR3: CASSNRDRGNNEQFF

J: TRBJ2-7
V: TRBV5-1
size: NA
D: NA
DNA: TGCGCCAGCAGATACAGAGATAGACAGCACGAGCAGTACTTC
CDR3: CASRYRDRQHEQYF

J: TRBJ1-6
V: TRBV28
size: few
D: NA
DNA: TGTGCCAGCAGTAAGCTCCATCGAATAGGTTATAATTCACCCCTCCACTTT
CDR3: CASSKLHRIGYNSPLHF

J: TRBJ2-1
V: TRBV7-8
size: many
D: NA
DNA: TGTGCCAGCAGCTTACGAGGCGGGTACAATGAGCAGTTCTTC
CDR3: CASSLRGGYNEQFF

J: TRBJ1-6
V: TRBV6-5
size: few
D: TRBD1
DNA: TGTGCCAGCAGTTACCAAGACAGGGGGCAATCACCCCTCCACTTT
CDR3: CASSYQDRGQSPLHF

J: TRBJ1-4
V: TRBV12-3/TRBV12-4
size: NA
D: NA
DNA: TGTGCCAGCCTCGCACAAGGGGCGCGCGAAAAACTGTTTTTT
CDR3: CASLAQGAREKLFF

J: TRBJ2-1
V: TRBV6-2/TRBV6-3
size: many
D: TRBD2
DNA: TGTGCCAGCAGTTATACCGGGACTAGCACGAACGATGAGCAGTTCTTC
CDR3: CASSYTGTSTNDEQFF

J: TRBJ1-2
V: TRBV12-3/TRBV12-4
size: few
D: NA
DNA: TGTGCCAGCAGTTCGGGACCCTATGGCTACACCTTC
CDR3: CASSSGPYGYTF

J: TRBJ2-3
V: TRBV11-2
size: NA
D: TRBD2
DNA: TGTGCCAGCAGCTTCCGCGGGAGCATCACAGATACGCAGTATTTT
CDR3: CASSFRGSITDTQYF

J: TRBJ2-7
V: TRBV20-1
size: NA
D: TRBD2
DNA: TGCAGTGCTAGTCGTTCTAGCGGGAGTAGATACGAGCAGTACTTC
CDR3: CSASRSSGSRYEQYF

J: TRBJ2-1
V: TRBV19
size: NA
D: NA
DNA: TGTGCCAGTGCAGAGCGGGACAGCTCCTACAATGAGCAGTTCTTC
CDR3: CASAERDSSYNEQFF

J: TRBJ1-2
V: TRBV7-8
size: many
D: NA
DNA: TGTGCCAGCTCGGTTGGGGACAAGGCCTATGGCTACACCTTC
CDR3: CASSVGDKAYGYTF

J: TRBJ2-1
V: TRBV2
size: many
D: NA
DNA: TGTGCCAGCAGTGACGGTAACACTCTCGGGCAGTTCTTC
CDR3: CASSDGNTLGQFF

J: TRBJ2-1
V: TRBV7-2
size: many
D: NA
DNA: TGTGCCAGCAGCTTAATCGAGCGACCTTTCTACAATGAGCAGTTCTTC
CDR3: CASSLIERPFYNEQFF